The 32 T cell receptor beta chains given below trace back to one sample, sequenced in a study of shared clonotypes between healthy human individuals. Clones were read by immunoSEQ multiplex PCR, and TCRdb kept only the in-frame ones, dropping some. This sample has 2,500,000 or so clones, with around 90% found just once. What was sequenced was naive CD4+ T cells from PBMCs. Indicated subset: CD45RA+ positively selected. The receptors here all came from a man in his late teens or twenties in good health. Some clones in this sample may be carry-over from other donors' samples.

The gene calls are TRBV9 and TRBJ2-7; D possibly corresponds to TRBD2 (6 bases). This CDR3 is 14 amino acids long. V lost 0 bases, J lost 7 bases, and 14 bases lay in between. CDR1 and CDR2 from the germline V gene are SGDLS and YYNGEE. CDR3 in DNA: TGTGCCAGCAGCGTAGTCCCGGGAGCGCGGGAGCAGTACTTC. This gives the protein CASSVVPGAREQYF.

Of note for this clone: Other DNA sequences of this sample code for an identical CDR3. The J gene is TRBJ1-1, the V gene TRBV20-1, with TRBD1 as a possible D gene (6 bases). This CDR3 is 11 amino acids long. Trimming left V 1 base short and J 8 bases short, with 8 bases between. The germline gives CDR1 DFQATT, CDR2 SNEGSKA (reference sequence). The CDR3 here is CSARGTGEAFF. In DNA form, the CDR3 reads TGCAGTGCTAGAGGAACAGGGGAAGCTTTCTTT.

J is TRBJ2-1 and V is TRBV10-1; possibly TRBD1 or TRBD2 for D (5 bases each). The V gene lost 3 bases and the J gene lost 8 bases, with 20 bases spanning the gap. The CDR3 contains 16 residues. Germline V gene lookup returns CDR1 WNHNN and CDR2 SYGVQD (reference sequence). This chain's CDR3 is CASSDFSTTRGDEQFF. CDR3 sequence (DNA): TGCGCCAGCAGTGACTTTTCGACAACACGGGGCGATGAGCAGTTCTTC.

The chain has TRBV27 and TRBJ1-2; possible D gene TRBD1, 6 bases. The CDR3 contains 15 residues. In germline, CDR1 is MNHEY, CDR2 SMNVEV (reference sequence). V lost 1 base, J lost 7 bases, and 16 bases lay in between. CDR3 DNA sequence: TGTGCCAGCAGTTTATACTTGCCAGGGGCTGGTGGCTACACCTTC. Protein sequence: CASSLYLPGAGGYTF.

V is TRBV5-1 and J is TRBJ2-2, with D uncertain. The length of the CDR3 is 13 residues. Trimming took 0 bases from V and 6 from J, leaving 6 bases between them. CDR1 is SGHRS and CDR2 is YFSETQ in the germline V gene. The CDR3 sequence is CASSLATAGELFF. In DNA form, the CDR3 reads TGCGCCAGCAGCTTGGCGACGGCCGGGGAGCTGTTTTTT.

The CDR3 is CASSLNRLDEQFF. For the CDR3, the DNA is TGTGCCAGCAGCTTAAACAGGTTGGATGAGCAGTTCTTC. The gene calls are TRBV11-1 and TRBJ2-1; possible D gene TRBD1, 5 bases. Per the germline V gene, CDR1 is SGHAT and CDR2 is FQDESV (reference sequence). CDR3 length: 13 amino acids. V lost 2 bases, J lost 8 bases, and 10 bases lay in between.

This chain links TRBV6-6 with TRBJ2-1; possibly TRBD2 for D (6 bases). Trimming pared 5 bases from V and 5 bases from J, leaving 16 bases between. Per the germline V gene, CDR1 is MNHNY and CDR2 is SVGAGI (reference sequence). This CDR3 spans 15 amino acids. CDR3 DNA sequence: TGTGCCAGCAGTGGGGCCGGGGGAAGGGACAATGAGCAGTTCTTC. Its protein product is CASSGAGGRDNEQFF.

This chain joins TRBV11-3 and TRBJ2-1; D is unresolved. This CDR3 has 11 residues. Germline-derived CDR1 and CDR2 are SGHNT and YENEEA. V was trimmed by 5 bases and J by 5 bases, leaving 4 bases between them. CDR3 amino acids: CASSKHNEQFF. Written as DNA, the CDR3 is TGTGCCAGCAGCAAGCACAATGAGCAGTTCTTC.

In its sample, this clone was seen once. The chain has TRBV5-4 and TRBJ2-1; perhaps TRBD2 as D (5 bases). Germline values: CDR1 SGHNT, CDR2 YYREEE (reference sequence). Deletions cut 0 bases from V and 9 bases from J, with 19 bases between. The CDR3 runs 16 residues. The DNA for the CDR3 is TGTGCCAGCAGCTTGGGGATGCTAGCCGCTAAGGCTGAGCAGTTCTTC. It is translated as CASSLGMLAAKAEQFF. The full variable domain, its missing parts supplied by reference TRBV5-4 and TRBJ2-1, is ETGVTQSPTHLIKTRGQQVTLRCSSQSGHNTVSWYQQALGQGPQFIFQYYREEENGRGNFPPRFSGLQFPNYSSELNVNALELDDSALYLCASSLGMLAAKAEQFFGPGTRLTVL.

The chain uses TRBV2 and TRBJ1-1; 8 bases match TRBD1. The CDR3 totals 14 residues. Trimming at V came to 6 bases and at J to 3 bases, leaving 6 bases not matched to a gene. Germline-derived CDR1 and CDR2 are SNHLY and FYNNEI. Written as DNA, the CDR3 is TGTGCCAGCAGCAAGGAGACAGGGGACACTGAAGCTTTCTTT. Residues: CASSKETGDTEAFF.

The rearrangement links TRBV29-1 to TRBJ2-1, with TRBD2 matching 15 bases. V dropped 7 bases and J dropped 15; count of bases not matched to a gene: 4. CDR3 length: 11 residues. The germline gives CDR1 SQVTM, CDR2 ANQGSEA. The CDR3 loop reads CSGGLAGGVFF. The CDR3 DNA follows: TGCAGCGGAGGACTAGCGGGAGGGGTGTTCTTC.

This CDR3 reads CSGAASAQETQYF. CDR3 DNA sequence: TGCAGCGGTGCTGCCTCGGCCCAAGAGACCCAGTACTTC. This chain joins TRBV29-1 and TRBJ2-5; no clear D gene. Per the germline V gene, CDR1 is SQVTM and CDR2 is ANQGSEA. This CDR3 contains 13 residues. V was clipped by 7 bases and J by 1 base, with 13 bases between them.

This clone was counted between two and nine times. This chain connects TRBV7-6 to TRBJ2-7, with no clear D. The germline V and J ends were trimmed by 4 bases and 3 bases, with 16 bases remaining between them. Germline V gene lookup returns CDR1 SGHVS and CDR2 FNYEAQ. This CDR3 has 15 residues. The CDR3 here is CASSYYGGQNYEQYF. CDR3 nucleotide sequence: TGTGCCAGCAGCTACTACGGCGGCCAGAACTACGAGCAGTACTTC.

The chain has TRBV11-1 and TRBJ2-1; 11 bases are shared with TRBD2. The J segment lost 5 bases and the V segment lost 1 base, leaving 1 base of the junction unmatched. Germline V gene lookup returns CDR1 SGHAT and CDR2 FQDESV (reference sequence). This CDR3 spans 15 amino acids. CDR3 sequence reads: CASSLELAGDNEQFF. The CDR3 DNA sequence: TGTGCCAGCAGCTTAGAACTAGCGGGGGACAATGAGCAGTTCTTC.

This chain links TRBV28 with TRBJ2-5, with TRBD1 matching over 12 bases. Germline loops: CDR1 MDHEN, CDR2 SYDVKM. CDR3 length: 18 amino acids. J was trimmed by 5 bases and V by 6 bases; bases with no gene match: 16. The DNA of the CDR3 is TGTGCCAGCAGCTTCCCAAAGGGACAGGGGGCGCCTGTTGAGACCCAGTACTTC. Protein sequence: CASSFPKGQGAPVETQYF.

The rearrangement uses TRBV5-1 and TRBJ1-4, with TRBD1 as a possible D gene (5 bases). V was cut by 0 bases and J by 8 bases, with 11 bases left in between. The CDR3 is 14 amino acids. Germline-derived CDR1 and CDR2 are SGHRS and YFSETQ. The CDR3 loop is CASSLAGWREKLFF. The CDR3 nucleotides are TGCGCCAGCAGCTTGGCAGGGTGGAGGGAAAAACTGTTTTTT.

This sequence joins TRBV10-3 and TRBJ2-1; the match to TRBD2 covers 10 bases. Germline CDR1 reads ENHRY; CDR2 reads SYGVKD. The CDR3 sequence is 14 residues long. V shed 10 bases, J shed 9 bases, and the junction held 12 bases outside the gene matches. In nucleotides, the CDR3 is TGTGCCAGCGGACAGTTGGTAGCGGGAGGTGAGCAGTTCTTC. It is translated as CASGQLVAGGEQFF.

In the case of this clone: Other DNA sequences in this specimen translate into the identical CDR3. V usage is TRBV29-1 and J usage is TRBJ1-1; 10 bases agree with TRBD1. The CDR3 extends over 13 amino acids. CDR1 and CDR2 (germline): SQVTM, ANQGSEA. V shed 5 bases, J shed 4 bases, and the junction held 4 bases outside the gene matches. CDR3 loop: CSVRQGAGTEAFF. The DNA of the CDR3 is TGCAGCGTTCGACAGGGGGCGGGCACTGAAGCTTTCTTT. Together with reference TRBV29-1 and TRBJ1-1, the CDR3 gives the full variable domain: SAVISQKPSRDICQRGTSLTIQCQVDSQVTMMFWYRQQPGQSLTLIATANQGSEATYESGFVIDKFPISRPNLTFSTLTVSNMSPEDSSIYLCSVRQGAGTEAFFGQGTRLTVV.

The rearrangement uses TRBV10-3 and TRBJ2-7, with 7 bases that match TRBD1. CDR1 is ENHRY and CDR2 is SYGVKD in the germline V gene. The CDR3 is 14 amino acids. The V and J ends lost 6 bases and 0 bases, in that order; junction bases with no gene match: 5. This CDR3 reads CAIRPGTDSYEQYF. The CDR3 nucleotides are TGTGCCATCAGGCCCGGGACAGACTCCTACGAGCAGTACTTC.

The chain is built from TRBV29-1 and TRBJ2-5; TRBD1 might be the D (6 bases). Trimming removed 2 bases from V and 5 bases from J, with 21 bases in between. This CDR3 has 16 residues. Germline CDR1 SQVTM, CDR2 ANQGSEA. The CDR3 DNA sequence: TGCAGCGTTGAAAGGTACATCACAGGGTTCAGCGAGACCCAGTACTTC. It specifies CSVERYITGFSETQYF.

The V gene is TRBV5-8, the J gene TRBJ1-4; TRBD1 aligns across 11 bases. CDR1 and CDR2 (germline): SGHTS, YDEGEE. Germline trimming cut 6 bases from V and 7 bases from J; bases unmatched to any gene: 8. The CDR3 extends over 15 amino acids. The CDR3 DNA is TGTGCCAGCATCCATCCCGGGACAGGGGGTGAAAAACTGTTTTTT. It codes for CASIHPGTGGEKLFF.

The CDR3 loop is CASSSRTGHVGNTIYF. CDR3 sequence (DNA): TGTGCCAGCAGCTCCCGGACAGGGCATGTTGGAAACACCATATATTTT. The chain combines TRBV7-9 with TRBJ1-3; TRBD1 matches at 8 bases. The CDR3 consists of 16 residues. The trim removed 4 bases at V and 3 bases at J, leaving 8 bases unmatched. Germline CDR1 is SEHNR and CDR2 is FQNEAQ (reference sequence).

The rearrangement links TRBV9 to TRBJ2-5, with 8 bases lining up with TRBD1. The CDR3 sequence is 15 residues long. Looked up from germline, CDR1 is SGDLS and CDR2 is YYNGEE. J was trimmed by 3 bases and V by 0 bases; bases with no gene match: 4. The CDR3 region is CASSVDQGAEETQYF. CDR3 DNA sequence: TGTGCCAGCAGCGTAGATCAGGGGGCTGAAGAGACCCAGTACTTC.

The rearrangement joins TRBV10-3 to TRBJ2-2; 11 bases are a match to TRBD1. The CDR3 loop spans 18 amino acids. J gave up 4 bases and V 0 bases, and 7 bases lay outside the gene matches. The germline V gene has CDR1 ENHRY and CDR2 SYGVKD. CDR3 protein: CAISESGDRGIGTGELFF. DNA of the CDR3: TGTGCCATCAGTGAGTCCGGGGACAGGGGGATCGGCACCGGGGAGCTGTTTTTT.

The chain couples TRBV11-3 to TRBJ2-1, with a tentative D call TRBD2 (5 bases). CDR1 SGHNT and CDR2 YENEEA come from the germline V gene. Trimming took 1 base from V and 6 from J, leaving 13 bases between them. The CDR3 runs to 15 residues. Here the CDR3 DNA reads TGTGCCAGCAGCTTAGGTCTAGCCCAACTCAATGAGCAGTTCTTC. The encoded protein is CASSLGLAQLNEQFF.

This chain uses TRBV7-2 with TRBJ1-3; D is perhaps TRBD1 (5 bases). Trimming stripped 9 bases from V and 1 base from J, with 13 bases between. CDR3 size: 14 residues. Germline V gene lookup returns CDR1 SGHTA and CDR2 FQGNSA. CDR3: CARGEGGSGNTIYF. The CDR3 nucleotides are TGTGCCAGGGGGGAGGGAGGATCTGGAAACACCATATATTTT.

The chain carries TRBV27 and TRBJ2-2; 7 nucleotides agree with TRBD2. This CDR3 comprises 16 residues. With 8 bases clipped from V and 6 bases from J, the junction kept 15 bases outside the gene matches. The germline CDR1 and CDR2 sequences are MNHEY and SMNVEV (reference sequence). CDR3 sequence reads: CASSTWQRGEAGELFF. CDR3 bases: TGTGCCAGCTCGACGTGGCAGCGGGGAGAGGCCGGGGAGCTGTTTTTT.

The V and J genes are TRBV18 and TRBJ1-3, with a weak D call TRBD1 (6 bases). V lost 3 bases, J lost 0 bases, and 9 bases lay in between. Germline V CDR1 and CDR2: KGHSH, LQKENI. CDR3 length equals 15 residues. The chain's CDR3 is CASSPDSVSGNTIYF. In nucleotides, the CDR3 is TGTGCCAGCTCACCGGACAGCGTCTCTGGAAACACCATATATTTT.

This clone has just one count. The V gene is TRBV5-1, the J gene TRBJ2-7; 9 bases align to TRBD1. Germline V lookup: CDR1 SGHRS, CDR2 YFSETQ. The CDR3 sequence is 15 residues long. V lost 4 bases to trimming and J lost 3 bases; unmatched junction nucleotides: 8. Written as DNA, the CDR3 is TGCGCCAGCAGCGTGGGACAGGGACGTCTCTACGAGCAGTACTTC. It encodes CASSVGQGRLYEQYF.

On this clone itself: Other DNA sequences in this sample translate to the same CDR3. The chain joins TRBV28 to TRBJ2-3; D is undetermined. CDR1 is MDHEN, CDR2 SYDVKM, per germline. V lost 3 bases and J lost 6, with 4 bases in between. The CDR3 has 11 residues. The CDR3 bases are TGTGCCAGCAGTTTTAGGGATACGCAGTATTTT. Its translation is CASSFRDTQYF.

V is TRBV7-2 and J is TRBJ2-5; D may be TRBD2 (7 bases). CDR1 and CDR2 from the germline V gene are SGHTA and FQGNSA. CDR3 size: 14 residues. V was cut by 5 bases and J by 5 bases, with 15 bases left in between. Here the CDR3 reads CASSHGGLGETQYF. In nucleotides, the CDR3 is TGTGCCAGCAGCCACGGGGGGCTGGGGGAGACCCAGTACTTC.

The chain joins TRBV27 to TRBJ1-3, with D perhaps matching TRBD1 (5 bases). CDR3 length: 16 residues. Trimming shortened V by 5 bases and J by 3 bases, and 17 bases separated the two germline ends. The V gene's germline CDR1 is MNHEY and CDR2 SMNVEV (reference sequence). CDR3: CASSRAGPSLGNTIYF. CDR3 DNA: TGTGCCAGCAGTCGCGCGGGACCCTCCCTTGGAAACACCATATATTTT.